Listed here is a single T cell receptor beta chain. The entry originates in a study of blood T cells in healthy people across ages. With a J-beta primer mix and a sample-barcoded 5' primer, a second PCR ran roughly 6 to 12 cycles. Each cDNA molecule was tagged by a template-switch adaptor with 12 random nucleotides. A minimum of 2.5 million CDR3-containing paired-end reads was obtained for each sample. TCRdb called the 5' RACE reads again in MiXCR, with one record for every CDR3 protein. The sample holds more than 700,000 distinct CDR3 sequences, 53% seen once. CDR1 and CDR2 from the germline V gene are MNHNS and SASEGT. The CDR3 contains 14 residues. The V and J ends lost 0 bases and 8 bases respectively, with 11 bases between them.

The V call is TRBV6-1, the J call TRBJ2-1, with D hard to call. Sequenced sample: blood. The TCR was taken from a man older than 75 in good health. This CDR3 is CASSEALTRDEQFF. CDR3 nucleotides: TGTGCCAGCAGTGAAGCTTTGACTCGCGATGAGCAGTTCTTC.